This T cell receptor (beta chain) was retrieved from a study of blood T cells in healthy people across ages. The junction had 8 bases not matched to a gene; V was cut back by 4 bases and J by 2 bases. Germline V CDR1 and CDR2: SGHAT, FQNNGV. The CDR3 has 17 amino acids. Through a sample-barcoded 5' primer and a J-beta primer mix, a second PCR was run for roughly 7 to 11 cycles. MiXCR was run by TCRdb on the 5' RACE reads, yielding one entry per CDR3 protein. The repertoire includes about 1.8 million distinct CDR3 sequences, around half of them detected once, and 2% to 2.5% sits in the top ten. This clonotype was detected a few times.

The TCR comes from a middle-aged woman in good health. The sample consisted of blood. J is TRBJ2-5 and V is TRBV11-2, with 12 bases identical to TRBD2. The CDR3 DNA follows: TGTGCCAGCAGCTGGCGACTAGCGGGGGCGCCTCAAGAGACCCAGTACTTC. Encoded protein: CASSWRLAGAPQETQYF.